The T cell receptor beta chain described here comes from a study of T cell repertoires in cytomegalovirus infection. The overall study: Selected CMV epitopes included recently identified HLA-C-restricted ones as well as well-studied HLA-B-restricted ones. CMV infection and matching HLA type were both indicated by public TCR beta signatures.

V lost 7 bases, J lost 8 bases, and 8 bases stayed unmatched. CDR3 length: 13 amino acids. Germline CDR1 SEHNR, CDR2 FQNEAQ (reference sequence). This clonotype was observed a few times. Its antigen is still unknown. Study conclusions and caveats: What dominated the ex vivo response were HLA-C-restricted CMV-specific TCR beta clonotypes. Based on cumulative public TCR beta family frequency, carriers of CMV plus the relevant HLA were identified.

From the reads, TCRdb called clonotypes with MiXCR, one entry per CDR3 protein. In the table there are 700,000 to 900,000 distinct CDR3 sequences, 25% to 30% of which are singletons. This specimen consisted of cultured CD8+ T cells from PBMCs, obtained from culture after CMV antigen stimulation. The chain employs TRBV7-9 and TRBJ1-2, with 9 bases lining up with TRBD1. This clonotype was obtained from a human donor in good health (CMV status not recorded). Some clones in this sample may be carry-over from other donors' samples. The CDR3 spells CASTPQGAGGYTF. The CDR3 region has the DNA TGTGCCAGCACCCCACAGGGGGCGGGCGGCTACACCTTC. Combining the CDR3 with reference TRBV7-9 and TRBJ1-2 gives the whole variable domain DTGVSQNPRHKITKRGQNVTFRCDPISEHNRLYWYRQTLGQGPEFLTYFQNEAQLEKSRLLSDRFSAERPKGSFSTLEIQRTEQGDSAMYLCASTPQGAGGYTFGSGTRLTVV.